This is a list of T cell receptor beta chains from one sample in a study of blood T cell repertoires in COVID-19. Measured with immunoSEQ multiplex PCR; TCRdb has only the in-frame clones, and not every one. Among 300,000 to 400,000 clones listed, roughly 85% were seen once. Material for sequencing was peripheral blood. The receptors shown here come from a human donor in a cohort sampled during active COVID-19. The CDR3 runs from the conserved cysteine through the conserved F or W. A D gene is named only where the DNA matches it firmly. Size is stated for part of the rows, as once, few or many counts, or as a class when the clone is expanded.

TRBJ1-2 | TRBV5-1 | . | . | CASSLAVVDYGYTF | TGCGCCAGCAGCTTGGCGGTGGTGGACTATGGCTACACCTTC
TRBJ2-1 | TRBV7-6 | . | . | CASSLTGLSEQFF | TGTGCCAGCAGCTTAACAGGGTTAAGTGAGCAGTTCTTC
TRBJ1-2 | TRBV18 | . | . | CASSPEGTINYGYTF | TGTGCCAGCTCACCAGAAGGGACAATTAACTATGGCTACACCTTC
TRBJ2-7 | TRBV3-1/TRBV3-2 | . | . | CASSNWGSVSYEQYF | TGTGCCAGCAGCAACTGGGGCAGCGTCTCCTACGAGCAGTACTTC
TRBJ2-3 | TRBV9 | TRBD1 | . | CASSVLGQGRDTQYF | TGTGCCAGCAGCGTATTGGGACAGGGTAGGGATACGCAGTATTTT
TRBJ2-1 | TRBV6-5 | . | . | CASSRQGDIYNEQFF | TGTGCCAGCAGTAGACAAGGCGATATCTACAATGAGCAGTTCTTC
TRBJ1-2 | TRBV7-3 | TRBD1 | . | CASSLFEGPGGGYGYTF | TGTGCCAGCAGCTTATTCGAGGGGCCAGGGGGCGGCTATGGCTACACCTTC
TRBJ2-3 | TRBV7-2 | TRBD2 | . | CASSSWTSGAGDTQYF | TGTGCCAGCAGCTCCTGGACTAGCGGGGCCGGAGATACGCAGTATTTT
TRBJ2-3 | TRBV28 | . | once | CASSLRTEFTDTQYF | TGTGCCAGCAGTCTCAGGACAGAATTCACAGATACGCAGTATTTT
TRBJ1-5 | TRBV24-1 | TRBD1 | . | CATSGDRESNQPQHF | TGTGCCACCAGTGGAGACAGGGAAAGCAATCAGCCCCAGCATTTT
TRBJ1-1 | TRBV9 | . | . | CASSSQGRAGTEAFF | TGTGCCAGCAGCTCACAGGGCAGGGCCGGCACTGAAGCTTTCTTT
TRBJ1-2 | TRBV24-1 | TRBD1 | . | CATQGTAENYGYTF | TGTGCCACCCAAGGGACAGCAGAAAACTATGGCTACACCTTC
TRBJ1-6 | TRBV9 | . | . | CASSTGPGENSPLHF | TGTGCCAGCAGCACAGGTCCAGGGGAGAATTCACCCCTCCACTTT
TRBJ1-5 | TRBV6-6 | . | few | CASSLRRGGGGNQPQHF | TGTGCCAGCAGTCTACGGCGCGGGGGTGGCGGCAATCAGCCCCAGCATTTT
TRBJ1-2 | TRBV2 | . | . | CASSAGEWDYGYTF | TGTGCCAGCAGTGCGGGGGAATGGGACTATGGCTACACCTTC
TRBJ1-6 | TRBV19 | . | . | CASSPQALFSPLHF | TGTGCCAGTTCCCCCCAGGCATTATTTTCACCCCTCCACTTT
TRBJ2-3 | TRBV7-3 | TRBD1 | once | CASSSPDRGHTQYF | TGTGCCAGCAGCTCTCCGGACAGGGGGCATACGCAGTATTTT
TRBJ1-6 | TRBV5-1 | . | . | CASSLNGLNSPLHF | TGCGCCAGCAGCTTAAATGGCCTCAATTCACCCCTCCACTTT
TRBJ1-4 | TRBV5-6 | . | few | CASSFSRSNEKLFF | TGTGCCAGCAGCTTTAGTAGATCTAATGAAAAACTGTTTTTT
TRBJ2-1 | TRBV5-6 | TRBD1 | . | CASSFWTGPYNEQFF | TGTGCCAGCAGCTTTTGGACAGGCCCTTACAATGAGCAGTTCTTC
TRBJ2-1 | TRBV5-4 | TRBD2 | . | CASSGLLGRGDNEQFF | TGTGCCAGCAGCGGGTTGCTAGGGCGGGGGGATAATGAGCAGTTCTTC
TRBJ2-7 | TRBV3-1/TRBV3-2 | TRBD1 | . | CASSQTGHEQYF | TGTGCCAGCAGCCAGACAGGGCACGAGCAGTACTTC
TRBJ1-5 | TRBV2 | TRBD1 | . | CASAWTGGNQPQHF | TGTGCAAGCGCGTGGACAGGAGGCAATCAGCCCCAGCATTTT
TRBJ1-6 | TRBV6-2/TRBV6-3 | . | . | CASSWTANSPLHF | TGTGCCAGCAGTTGGACAGCAAATTCACCCCTCCACTTT
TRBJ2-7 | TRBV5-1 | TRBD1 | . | CASSFQGAEDYEQYF | TGCGCCAGCAGCTTTCAGGGGGCGGAAGACTACGAGCAGTACTTC
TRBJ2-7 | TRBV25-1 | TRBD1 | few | CASSEEGDRVNRYEQYF | TGTGCCAGCAGTGAAGAGGGTGACAGGGTGAATAGATACGAGCAGTACTTC
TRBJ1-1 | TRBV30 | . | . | CAWSRTANTEAFF | TGTGCCTGGAGTAGGACAGCAAACACTGAAGCTTTCTTT
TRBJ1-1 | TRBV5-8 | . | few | CASSTPTVVNTEAFF | TGTGCCAGCAGCACCCCAACGGTCGTGAACACTGAAGCTTTCTTT
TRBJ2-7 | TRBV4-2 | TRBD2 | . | CASSQLAGDSYEQYF | TGTGCCAGCAGCCAACTAGCGGGGGACTCCTACGAGCAGTACTTC
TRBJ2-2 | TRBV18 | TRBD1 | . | CASSPLDRGFTGELFF | TGTGCCAGCTCACCTTTGGACAGGGGTTTCACCGGGGAGCTGTTTTTT
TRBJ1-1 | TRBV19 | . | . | CARRRTEPDTEAFF | TGTGCCAGGCGTCGGACAGAACCCGATACTGAAGCTTTCTTT
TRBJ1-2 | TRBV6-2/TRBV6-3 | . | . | CASSPREVLGYGYTF | TGTGCCAGCAGTCCCCGTGAGGTTCTCGGCTATGGCTACACCTTC
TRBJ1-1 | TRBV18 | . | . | CASSPQGTINTEAFF | TGTGCCAGCTCACCTCAGGGGACGATAAACACTGAAGCTTTCTTT
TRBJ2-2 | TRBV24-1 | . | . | CATSVRENTGELFF | TGTGCCACCAGTGTACGCGAGAACACCGGGGAGCTGTTTTTT
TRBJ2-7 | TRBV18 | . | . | CASSPGQNEQYF | TGTGCCAGCTCACCGGGACAAAACGAGCAGTACTTC
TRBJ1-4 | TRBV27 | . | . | CASSLTGTNEKLFF | TGTGCCAGCAGTTTAACAGGAACTAATGAAAAACTGTTTTTT
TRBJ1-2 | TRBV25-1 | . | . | CAGLEEYGYTF | TGTGCCGGACTTGAAGAGTATGGCTACACCTTC
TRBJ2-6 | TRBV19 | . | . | CASSIPGSGANVLTF | TGTGCCAGTAGTATTCCCGGGTCTGGGGCCAACGTCCTGACTTTC
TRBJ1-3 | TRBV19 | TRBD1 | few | CATPLRGGVCYGNTIYF | TGTGCCACCCCCCTTCGAGGGGGCGTTTGTTATGGAAACACCATATATTTT
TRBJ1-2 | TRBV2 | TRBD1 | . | CASSADRDGYTF | TGTGCCAGCAGCGCGGACAGGGACGGCTACACCTTC
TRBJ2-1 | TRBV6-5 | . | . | CASSRVNVGYEQFF | TGTGCCAGCAGCAGGGTTAACGTGGGTTATGAGCAGTTCTTC
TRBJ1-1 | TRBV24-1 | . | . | CATSDNGGTEAFF | TGTGCCACCAGTGATAATGGAGGAACTGAAGCTTTCTTT
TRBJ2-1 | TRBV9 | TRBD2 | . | CASSVVGGGAYNEQFF | TGTGCCAGCAGCGTAGTAGGCGGGGGGGCCTACAATGAGCAGTTCTTC
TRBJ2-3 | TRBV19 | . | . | CASSIGVDTQYF | TGTGCCAGTAGTATTGGAGTAGATACGCAGTATTTT
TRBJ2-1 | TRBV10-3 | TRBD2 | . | CAITSGENNEQFF | TGTGCCATCACGAGCGGGGAGAACAATGAGCAGTTCTTC
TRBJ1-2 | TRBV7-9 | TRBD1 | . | CASSRSGQGVYGYTF | TGTGCCAGCAGCCGCTCCGGGCAGGGGGTGTATGGCTACACCTTC
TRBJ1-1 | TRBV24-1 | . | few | CATSRNRDTSEAFF | TGTGCCACCAGTAGGAACCGGGACACCTCTGAAGCTTTCTTT
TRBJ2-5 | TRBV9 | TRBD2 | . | CASSVATSGGLETQYF | TGTGCCAGCAGCGTAGCTACCAGCGGGGGGCTGGAGACCCAGTACTTC
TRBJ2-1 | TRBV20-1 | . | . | CSARDRGKQFF | TGCAGTGCTAGAGATCGGGGTAAGCAGTTCTTC
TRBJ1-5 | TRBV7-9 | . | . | CASSAGTNYQPQHF | TGTGCCAGCAGCGCCGGGACAAACTATCAGCCCCAGCATTTT
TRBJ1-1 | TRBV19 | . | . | CATGRRTEAFF | TGTGCTACAGGACGAAGAACTGAAGCTTTCTTT
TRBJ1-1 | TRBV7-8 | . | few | CASSLNRVMNTEAFF | TGTGCCAGCAGCCTGAATCGGGTCATGAACACTGAAGCTTTCTTT
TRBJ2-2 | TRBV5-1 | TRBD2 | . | CASSHGGGSYTGELFF | TGCGCCAGCAGTCACGGCGGGGGGAGCTACACCGGGGAGCTGTTTTTT